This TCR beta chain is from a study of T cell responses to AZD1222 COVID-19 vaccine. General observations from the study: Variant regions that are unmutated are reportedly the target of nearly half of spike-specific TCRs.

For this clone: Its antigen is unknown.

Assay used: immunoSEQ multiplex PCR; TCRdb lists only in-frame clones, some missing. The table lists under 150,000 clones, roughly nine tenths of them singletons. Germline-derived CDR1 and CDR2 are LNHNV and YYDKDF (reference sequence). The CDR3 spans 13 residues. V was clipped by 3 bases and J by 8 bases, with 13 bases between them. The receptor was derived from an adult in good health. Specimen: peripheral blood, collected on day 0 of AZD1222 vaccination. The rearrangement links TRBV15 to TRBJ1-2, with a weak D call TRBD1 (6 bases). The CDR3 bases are TGTGCCACCAGCAGGGGGACATTGGGAGGCTACACCTTC. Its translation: CATSRGTLGGYTF. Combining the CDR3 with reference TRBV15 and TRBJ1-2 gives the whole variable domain DAMVIQNPRYQVTQFGKPVTLSCSQTLNHNVMYWYQQKSSQAPKLLFHYYDKDFNNEADTPDNFQSRRPNTSFCFLDIRSPGLGDTAMYLCATSRGTLGGYTFGSGTRLTVV.